What follows is one TCR beta chain and its context. The antigen remains unidentified. Measured with immunoSEQ multiplex PCR; TCRdb has only the in-frame clones, and not every one. The sample shows roughly 200,000 clones, about 92% of them seen only once. These data belong to a study of T cell responses to AZD1222 COVID-19 vaccine. This CDR3 is 13 amino acids long. V shed 3 bases and J shed 3 bases, with 11 bases lying between them. CDR1 and CDR2 from the germline V gene are SQVTM and ANQGSEA. Findings of the study overall: Donors were largely white British and mainly female; clonal diversity was possibly underestimated.

The receptor was isolated from an adult in good health. J is TRBJ1-1 and V is TRBV29-1; D unclear. Source: peripheral blood, taken on day 0 of AZD1222 vaccination. CDR3 region: CSVEVGRYTEAFF. The CDR3 DNA follows: TGCAGCGTTGAGGTGGGCCGGTACACTGAAGCTTTCTTT.